Each of the 32 T cell receptor beta chains below was sequenced from the same sample in a study of spatial heterogeneity in lung cancer (dated by TCRdb to 2018 to 2020). Summary of the overall study and its limitations: The tumor nonsynonymous mutation count correlated with the number of expanded alpha and beta TCRs within the tumor.

Sample time point, as interpreted from the label and publication: sample taken at primary tumor resection. Which antigens these TCRs recognize remains unknown. The library was obtained by 5' RACE. TCRdb shows the sequencer as NextSeq 500. Using fastp at Q25 and MiXCR, TCRdb reprocessed the public reads and kept productive beta chains. One record per CDR3 amino acid sequence lists the most common genes and DNA. Within this sample are roughly 19,000 distinct CDR3 sequences, with 5.7% of them counted one time only. The ten biggest clones cover under 13% of the sample. Here the sequenced sample was lung tumor tissue, taken at surgery. The receptors were sampled from a female donor with early-stage non-small cell lung cancer.

This clonotype was seen ten or more times. The V gene is TRBV7-8, the J gene TRBJ1-4; D gene unclear. The V and J ends lost 4 bases and 7 bases respectively, with 10 bases between them. CDR3 size: 13 residues. From germline, CDR1 is SGHVS and CDR2 FQNEAQ. Written as DNA, the CDR3 is TGTGCCAGCAGCTCGGAGCATGGTGAAAAACTGTTTTTT. Translated: CASSSEHGEKLFF.

This clonotype was seen ten or more times. The V and J genes are TRBV20-1 and TRBJ2-3; 14 bases map to TRBD2. Germline loops: CDR1 DFQATT, CDR2 SNEGSKA (reference sequence). The ends lost 2 bases at V and 3 bases at J; junction bases unmatched: 7. The CDR3 consists of 17 residues. The CDR3 spells CSARQGLAGVRTDTQYF. In DNA, the CDR3 is TGCAGTGCTAGACAGGGACTAGCGGGAGTGCGTACAGATACGCAGTATTTT.

This chain uses TRBV6-1 with TRBJ1-5; 7 nucleotides line up with TRBD1. The length of the CDR3 is 13 residues. Germline V CDR1 and CDR2: MNHNS, SASEGT. After removal of 7 bases from V and 3 bases from J, the junction contained 3 bases not matched to a gene. The CDR3 DNA follows: TGTGCCAGCAAAGGGACAGCCAATCAGCCCCAGCATTTT. Its translation is CASKGTANQPQHF.

This clonotype was detected ten times or more. Relative to the germline gene, one junction end is altered; a read error may explain this. The V and J genes are TRBV12-3 or TRBV12-4 and TRBJ2-3, with 10 bases aligning to TRBD1. There are 12 residues in the CDR3. The CDR3 here is CASSFQDRGPIF. The CDR3 DNA reads TGTGCCAGCAGTTTCCAAGACAGGGGGCCTATTTTT.

This clonotype was seen a few times. V gene TRBV3-1 combines with J gene TRBJ2-1; TRBD2 matches 11 bases. This CDR3 has 16 residues. Trimming at V came to 4 bases and at J to 4 bases, leaving 6 bases not matched to a gene. CDR1 and CDR2 (germline): LGHDT, YNNKEL (reference sequence). The CDR3 reads CASSPITSGGYNEQFF. CDR3 nucleotides: TGTGCCAGCAGCCCCATCACTAGCGGGGGTTACAATGAGCAGTTCTTC.

The table lists this clonotype with many counts. The chain is built from TRBV29-1 and TRBJ2-7; D is possibly TRBD1 (5 bases). The germline CDR1 and CDR2 sequences are SQVTM and ANQGSEA. This CDR3 spans 12 amino acids. V dropped 7 bases and J dropped 3 bases, with 13 bases sitting between them. CDR3 residues: CSAGSTVYEQYF. CDR3 DNA: TGCAGCGCCGGCTCGACAGTCTACGAGCAGTACTTC.

This clonotype is medium-sized (0.01 to 0.1%) by share. The chain employs TRBV7-9 and TRBJ2-3, with D possibly being TRBD1 (6 bases). The CDR3 length is 15 residues. From germline, CDR1 is SEHNR and CDR2 FQNEAQ (reference sequence). Between the trimmed V and J ends, which lost 7 bases and 0 bases, there was a span of 14 bases. The CDR3 sequence: CASTLGGVSTDTQYF. CDR3 nucleotide sequence: TGTGCCAGCACCCTAGGGGGAGTGAGCACAGATACGCAGTATTTT.

The chain combines TRBV7-9 with TRBJ2-1; 13 bases are shared with TRBD2. Germline trimming cut 5 bases from V and 4 bases from J; bases unmatched to any gene: 5. Germline loops: CDR1 SEHNR, CDR2 FQNEAQ (reference sequence). This CDR3 has 16 residues. In nucleotides, the CDR3 is TGTGCCAGCAGCGTAGGGACTAGCGGGACTTACAATGAGCAGTTCTTC. As protein: CASSVGTSGTYNEQFF.

In its sample, this clonotype was seen many times. The rearrangement uses TRBV20-1 and TRBJ1-1, with D maybe TRBD1 (6 bases). The CDR3 is 13 amino acids. The V end lost 3 bases, the J end lost 3 bases, and 11 bases lay between the germline ends. CDR1 DFQATT and CDR2 SNEGSKA come from the germline V gene (reference sequence). CDR3 protein: CSASSSGDTEAFF. The CDR3 bases are TGCAGTGCTAGCTCCTCAGGGGACACTGAAGCTTTCTTT.

This clonotype was detected a few times. The chain employs TRBV9 and TRBJ2-5; 8 nucleotides agree with TRBD2. The germline gives CDR1 SGDLS, CDR2 YYNGEE. The CDR3 consists of 17 residues. The junction had 16 bases not matched to a gene; V was cut back by 4 bases and J by 5 bases. The CDR3 nucleotides read TGTGCCAGCAGCTCGGAGGATAGAGCGGGAGTGGGTGAGACCCAGTACTTC. This gives the protein CASSSEDRAGVGETQYF.

Sample share makes this clonotype medium-sized. This CDR3 reads CASGTGGRAVTQYF. In DNA, the CDR3 is TGTGCCAGCGGTACAGGCGGGAGGGCCGTTACGCAGTATTTT. The rearrangement joins TRBV27 to TRBJ2-3, with TRBD2 matching 9 bases. The CDR3 runs 14 residues. The J segment lost 8 bases and the V segment lost 8 bases, leaving 11 bases of the junction unmatched. CDR1 and CDR2 from the germline V gene are MNHEY and SMNVEV (reference sequence).

This clonotype appeared many times. V is TRBV10-3 and J is TRBJ2-5, with D hard to call. Germline CDR1 is ENHRY and CDR2 is SYGVKD. V was pared by 3 bases and J by 1 base, with 6 bases between. This CDR3 has 13 residues. The CDR3 nucleotides are TGTGCCATCAGTGAAGGTCTCCAAGAGACCCAGTACTTC. This encodes CAISEGLQETQYF.

This clonotype was observed a few times. The chain recombines TRBV20-1 with TRBJ2-5, with D possibly being TRBD1 or TRBD2 (5 bases each). The germline gives CDR1 DFQATT, CDR2 SNEGSKA (reference sequence). Trimming took off 0 bases at V and 5 bases at J, with 16 bases between the two ends. The CDR3 has 15 residues. This chain's CDR3 is CSARDIGGSWETQYF. The CDR3 region has the DNA TGCAGTGCTAGAGATATTGGGGGATCGTGGGAGACCCAGTACTTC.

The table lists this clonotype with many counts. The chain joins TRBV20-1 to TRBJ1-5, with D possibly matching TRBD1 (5 bases). The CDR3 loop spans 14 amino acids. CDR1 is DFQATT and CDR2 is SNEGSKA in the germline V gene (reference sequence). Trimming pared 5 bases from V and 2 bases from J, leaving 13 bases between. The CDR3 bases are TGCAGTGCTTCACGGGACCTTCGCAATCAGCCCCAGCATTTT. Amino acid sequence: CSASRDLRNQPQHF.

The chain combines TRBV27 with TRBJ1-6, with 9 nucleotides matching TRBD1. Trimming at V came to 6 bases and at J to 4 bases, leaving 10 bases not matched to a gene. The CDR3 is 17 residues long. Germline CDR1 reads MNHEY; CDR2 reads SMNVEV (reference sequence). For the CDR3, the DNA is TGTGCCAGCAGCATACGCGCGGGACAGGGTTATAATTCACCCCTCCACTTT. This sequence encodes CASSIRAGQGYNSPLHF.

This clonotype was counted ten times or more. The rearrangement joins TRBV7-9 to TRBJ1-1; D may be TRBD1 (5 bases). The CDR3 totals 14 residues. Germline values: CDR1 SEHNR, CDR2 FQNEAQ (reference sequence). V lost 2 bases, J lost 6 bases, and 13 bases lay in between. CDR3 amino acids: CASSLMGPGAEAFF. CDR3 nucleotides: TGTGCCAGCAGCTTAATGGGACCGGGGGCTGAAGCTTTCTTT.

A few counts support this clonotype. Compared with germline, one end of the junction differs, possibly owing to a read error. The rearrangement uses TRBV6-1 and TRBJ2-7; D call uncertain. Germline values: CDR1 MNHNS, CDR2 SASEGT. This CDR3 is 12 amino acids long. The CDR3 DNA is TGTACCAGCAAGGTAGGGTCCTACGAGCAGTACTTC. This gives the protein CTSKVGSYEQYF.

This clonotype came up many times. The chain couples TRBV29-1 to TRBJ1-4; D unresolved. Between the trimmed V and J ends, which lost 6 bases and 7 bases, there was a span of 12 bases. The CDR3 contains 12 residues. Per germline, CDR1 SQVTM and CDR2 ANQGSEA. The CDR3 sequence: CSVGYLGEKLFF. The CDR3 DNA is TGCAGCGTCGGCTATCTGGGTGAAAAACTGTTTTTT.

V gene TRBV9 combines with J gene TRBJ2-3; 7 bases line up with TRBD2. In germline, CDR1 is SGDLS, CDR2 YYNGEE. This CDR3 region has 16 residues. V trimming: 6 bases; J trimming: 4 bases; junction bases outside the gene matches: 14. The CDR3 DNA is TGTGCCAGCACCCGGCAAGCGGGGAATCCCTCAGATACGCAGTATTTT. Translation: CASTRQAGNPSDTQYF.

This clonotype has a count of ten or more. CDR3 in amino acids: CSARRYGYTF. The CDR3 nucleotides are TGCAGTGCTAGGCGTTACGGCTACACCTTC. This sequence joins TRBV20-1 and TRBJ1-2, with D hard to call. The CDR3 extends over 10 amino acids. The V gene's germline CDR1 is DFQATT and CDR2 SNEGSKA (reference sequence). Trimming removed 3 bases from V and 8 bases from J, with 7 bases in between.

This clonotype showed up many times. This chain joins TRBV6-1 and TRBJ2-1, with 10 bases fitting TRBD2. Trimming removed 2 bases from V and 2 bases from J; junction bases left unmatched: 3. The CDR3 is 16 residues long. Germline V CDR1 and CDR2: MNHNS, SASEGT. This CDR3 reads CASSERTSGAYNEQFF. Here the CDR3 DNA reads TGTGCCAGCAGTGAAAGGACTAGCGGCGCCTACAATGAGCAGTTCTTC.

This clonotype was detected many times. V is TRBV7-9 and J is TRBJ1-6; a possible D gene is TRBD1 (5 bases). Germline assignment: CDR1 SEHNR and CDR2 FQNEAQ (reference sequence). This CDR3 contains 13 residues. Trimming removed 5 bases from V and 10 bases from J, with 12 bases in between. DNA of the CDR3: TGTGCCAGCAGCCCAGCAGGGTTCTCACCCCTCCACTTT. Translating it yields CASSPAGFSPLHF. Filled out from reference TRBV7-9 and TRBJ1-6, the complete variable domain reads DTGVSQNPRHKITKRGQNVTFRCDPISEHNRLYWYRQTLGQGPEFLTYFQNEAQLEKSRLLSDRFSAERPKGSFSTLEIQRTEQGDSAMYLCASSPAGFSPLHFGNGTRLTVT.

This clonotype is deemed medium-sized. The V and J genes are TRBV27 and TRBJ1-5; D is uncertain. The germline V gene has CDR1 MNHEY and CDR2 SMNVEV (reference sequence). Trimming pared 2 bases from V and 6 bases from J, leaving 8 bases between. The CDR3 consists of 13 residues. CDR3 residues: CASSLSLGQPQHF. The CDR3 DNA sequence: TGTGCCAGCAGTTTAAGTCTGGGTCAGCCCCAGCATTTT.

This clonotype ranks as medium-sized. This chain connects TRBV18 to TRBJ1-1, with D perhaps TRBD1 (6 bases). Per germline, CDR1 KGHSH and CDR2 LQKENI. This CDR3 region has 13 residues. Trimming stripped 2 bases from V and 8 bases from J, with 12 bases between. CDR3 bases: TGTGCCAGCTCACCAACAGGGTATTGGGAAGCTTTCTTT. This sequence encodes CASSPTGYWEAFF. Using reference TRBV18 and TRBJ1-1 for the parts outside the CDR3, the full variable domain is NAGVMQNPRHLVRRRGQEARLRCSPMKGHSHVYWYRQLPEEGLKFMVYLQKENIIDESGMPKERFSAEFPKEGPSILRIQQVVRGDSAAYFCASSPTGYWEAFFGQGTRLTVV.

This chain joins TRBV28 and TRBJ2-5, with 7 positions matching TRBD1. This CDR3 contains 13 residues. The V gene's germline CDR1 is MDHEN and CDR2 SYDVKM. V was pared by 4 bases and J by 4 bases, with 3 bases of the junction left unmatched. The CDR3 DNA follows: TGTGCCAGCAGTTGGGCAGGGGGAGAGACCCAGTACTTC. Translation gives CASSWAGGETQYF.

This clonotype appeared many times. The chain has TRBV28 and TRBJ2-3; D unresolved. Germline lookup yields CDR1 MDHEN and CDR2 SYDVKM. The germline V and J ends were trimmed by 6 bases and 7 bases, with 11 bases remaining between them. The CDR3 totals 12 residues. The CDR3 region has the DNA TGTGCCAGCAGGTCACTCGCGTATACGCAGTATTTT. Translation gives CASRSLAYTQYF.

This clonotype was detected ten times or more. The genes are TRBV6-4 and TRBJ2-2, with 8 bases fitting TRBD2. Germline V gene lookup returns CDR1 MRHNA and CDR2 SNTAGT. This CDR3 has 15 amino acids. J lost 3 bases, V lost 6 bases, and 6 bases had no gene match. The CDR3 here is CASSGRGGDTGELFF. The CDR3 DNA reads TGTGCCAGCAGCGGACGGGGGGGAGACACCGGGGAGCTGTTTTTT.

This chain uses TRBV12-3 or TRBV12-4 with TRBJ2-3; 11 positions match TRBD2. This CDR3 comprises 16 residues. After removal of 6 bases from V and 2 bases from J, the junction contained 7 bases not matched to a gene. For the CDR3, the DNA is TGTGCCAGCAGCCCGGGACTAGCGGTACTCACAGATACGCAGTATTTT. Residues: CASSPGLAVLTDTQYF.

This clonotype was seen at least ten times. The genes are TRBV28 and TRBJ2-2, with D uncertain. CDR3 length equals 13 residues. Between the trimmed V and J ends, which lost 10 bases and 1 base, there was a span of 10 bases. The V gene's germline CDR1 is MDHEN and CDR2 SYDVKM. The CDR3 loop is CAIPDGNTGELFF. In DNA, the CDR3 is TGTGCCATCCCGGACGGGAACACCGGGGAGCTGTTTTTT.

This clonotype was seen repeatedly, ten times or more. The chain is built from TRBV11-1 and TRBJ2-1; unclear D gene. The germline gives CDR1 SGHAT, CDR2 FQDESV (reference sequence). CDR3 length equals 14 residues. Deletions cut 2 bases from V and 9 bases from J, with 14 bases between. The CDR3 nucleotides read TGTGCCAGCAGCTTAACCCCGACTTACGGTGAGCAGTTCTTC. It codes for CASSLTPTYGEQFF. Full variable domain (remainder filled in from reference TRBV11-1 and TRBJ2-1): EAEVAQSPRYKITEKSQAVAFWCDPISGHATLYWYRQILGQGPELLVQFQDESVVDDSQLPKDRFSAERLKGVDSTLKIQPAELGDSAMYLCASSLTPTYGEQFFGPGTRLTVL.

This clonotype was counted between two and nine times. The V gene is TRBV20-1, the J gene TRBJ2-3, with 8 bases fitting TRBD2. Unmatched junction bases numbered 13, after V lost 5 bases and J lost 3 bases. The V gene's germline CDR1 is DFQATT and CDR2 SNEGSKA (reference sequence). The CDR3 spans 16 residues. CDR3: CSAGYLSGGGTDTQYF. The CDR3 DNA is TGCAGTGCTGGTTACTTGAGCGGCGGGGGGACAGATACGCAGTATTTT.

With respect to this clonotype: A much larger clonotype is one base distant, so this may be a read error. The chain joins TRBV2 to TRBJ2-6; TRBD2 is a possible D gene (6 bases). V lost 4 bases to trimming and J lost 2 bases, with 9 bases between them. The germline CDR1 and CDR2 sequences are SNHLY and FYNNEI. The CDR3 spans 15 residues. In DNA form, the CDR3 reads TGTGCCAGCAGTGTGGGCGGGACTGGGGCCAACGTCCTGACTTTC. It encodes CASSVGGTGANVLTF.